Listed here are 2 T cell receptor beta chains from one sample, sequenced in a study of cytomegalovirus exposure and HLA in healthy donors. PCR employed 60 Vbeta and 13 Jbeta primers. Only in-frame clones appear in the TCRdb table, and some are missing; sequencing was by immunoSEQ multiplex PCR. The table lists about 170,000 clones, roughly 84% of them singletons. Material: PBMCs. These receptors all stem from a male donor in good health and CMV-seronegative.

The V gene is TRBV6-1, the J gene TRBJ2-3; D is possibly TRBD2 (5 bases). Between the trimmed V and J ends, which lost 8 bases and 7 bases, there was a span of 10 bases. CDR1 and CDR2 from the germline V gene are MNHNS and SASEGT. This CDR3 region has 11 residues. The CDR3 region is CASLRGYTQYF. CDR3 sequence (DNA): TGTGCCAGCCTCCGCGGGTATACGCAGTATTTT.

The gene calls are TRBV7-2 and TRBJ1-2, with D unclear. The CDR3 runs to 13 residues. The V and J ends lost 1 base and 8 bases respectively, with 11 bases between them. Germline lookup yields CDR1 SGHTA and CDR2 FQGNSA. Here the CDR3 reads CASSLDGVGGYTF. The CDR3 DNA reads as TGTGCCAGCAGCTTAGACGGGGTAGGAGGCTACACCTTC. The whole variable domain, filled in from reference TRBV7-2 and TRBJ1-2, reads GAGVSQSPSNKVTEKGKDVELRCDPISGHTALYWYRQSLGQGLEFLIYFQGNSAPDKSGLPSDRFSAERTGGSVSTLTIQRTQQEDSAVYLCASSLDGVGGYTFGSGTRLTVV.